These 23 T cell receptor beta chains were all obtained from the same sample, sequenced in a study of CD8 T cells in Susac syndrome (dated by TCRdb to the late 2010s). The library was prepared using the immunoSEQ multiplex PCR assay. RNA was extracted using the RNeasy kit, and about 0.5 to 1 ug of the RNA was reverse transcribed with random hexamers. TCRdb took the public reads, trimmed them with fastp at Q25, ran MiXCR for clone calling and kept in-frame beta chains. Merged by CDR3 protein, the rows form single entries marked with the most common genes and DNA. The sample table records about 120,000 distinct CDR3 sequences; roughly 95% of these occur just once. Jointly, the top ten make up roughly 0.14% of the sample. The sample taken for sequencing was CD4+ T cells from PBMCs. Every receptor here comes from a human donor with Susac syndrome.

V gene TRBV20-1 combines with J gene TRBJ2-5; D is perhaps TRBD1 (6 bases). The germline V and J ends were trimmed by 5 bases and 5 bases, with 15 bases remaining between them. Germline values: CDR1 DFQATT, CDR2 SNEGSKA (reference sequence). This CDR3 is built from 13 residues. The CDR3 reads CSALATGMETQYF. The CDR3 nucleotides read TGCAGTGCTCTTGCCACAGGGATGGAGACCCAGTACTTC.

The V call is TRBV5-1, the J call TRBJ2-5; the D is unclear. Germline assignment: CDR1 SGHRS and CDR2 YFSETQ. V lost 5 bases and J 3 bases, leaving 11 bases between the germline ends. The CDR3 extends over 13 amino acids. This chain's CDR3 is CASRATPKETQYF. CDR3 coding DNA: TGCGCCAGCAGGGCGACCCCGAAAGAGACCCAGTACTTC.

The V call is TRBV12-3 or TRBV12-4, the J call TRBJ2-7; tentative D call: TRBD1 (6 bases). Trimming took 3 bases from V and 1 from J, leaving 7 bases between them. This CDR3 is 13 amino acids long. Here the CDR3 reads CASSFQGSYEQYF. For the CDR3, the DNA is TGTGCCAGCAGTTTTCAGGGGTCCTACGAGCAGTACTTC.

This chain joins TRBV28 and TRBJ1-5; 7 bases line up with TRBD1. Losses at the gene ends were 6 bases for V and 7 bases for J; bases not matched to a gene: 9. This CDR3 is 14 amino acids long. Germline V gene sequence: CDR1 MDHEN, CDR2 SYDVKM. The CDR3 DNA sequence: TGTGCCAGCAGACTTACACACAGGGGACAGCCCCAGCATTTT. Translated: CASRLTHRGQPQHF.

CDR3 loop: CSARDSGLVNYEQYF. As DNA, the CDR3 is TGCAGTGCTAGAGACTCAGGACTAGTTAACTACGAGCAGTACTTC. This sequence joins TRBV20-1 and TRBJ2-7, with 7 bases matching TRBD2. The V segment lost 0 bases and the J segment 3 bases; nucleotides outside the gene matches: 8. CDR3 length: 15 residues. The germline V gene encodes CDR1 DFQATT and CDR2 SNEGSKA (reference sequence).

J is TRBJ1-1 and V is TRBV18; D is undetermined. Trimming stripped 2 bases from V and 0 bases from J, with 10 bases between. Looked up from germline, CDR1 is KGHSH and CDR2 is LQKENI. The CDR3 has 15 residues. CDR3 coding DNA: TGTGCCAGCTCACCAGAGGAACGGTTGAACACTGAAGCTTTCTTT. Translating gives CASSPEERLNTEAFF.

This sequence joins TRBV29-1 and TRBJ2-1; 9 bases are shared with TRBD2. V shed 0 bases and J 7 bases; nucleotides not matched to a gene: 13. This CDR3 contains 17 residues. Germline CDR1 reads SQVTM; CDR2 reads ANQGSEA. In nucleotides, the CDR3 is TGCAGCGTTGAAGATGGGGCTAGCGGGGCAATAAGGAATGAGCAGTTCTTC. Its translation is CSVEDGASGAIRNEQFF.

This rearrangement joins TRBV2 to TRBJ2-7; D not certain. The CDR3 runs 12 residues. CDR1 and CDR2 (germline): SNHLY, FYNNEI. Deletions cut 8 bases from V and 1 base from J, with 9 bases between. CDR3 DNA sequence: TGTGCCAGCCGACAAGAATCCTACGAGCAGTACTTC. Translated, it gives CASRQESYEQYF. Full variable domain (remainder filled in from reference TRBV2 and TRBJ2-7): EPEVTQTPSHQVTQMGQEVILRCVPISNHLYFYWYRQILGQKVEFLVSFYNNEISEKSEIFDDQFSVERPDGSNFTLKIRSTKLEDSAMYFCASRQESYEQYFGPGTRLTVT.

The chain joins TRBV11-2 to TRBJ2-1; D is unresolved. The V end was cut by 5 bases, the J end by 8 bases, with 13 bases between. CDR1 SGHAT and CDR2 FQNNGV come from the germline V gene. The CDR3 covers 13 residues. The DNA for the CDR3 is TGTGCCAGCAGCGCCCCTCCAGCTCATGAGCAGTTCTTC. Its translation: CASSAPPAHEQFF. The whole variable domain, remainder taken from reference TRBV11-2 and TRBJ2-1, is EAGVAQSPRYKIIEKRQSVAFWCNPISGHATLYWYQQILGQGPKLLIQFQNNGVVDDSQLPKDRFSAERLKGVDSTLKIQPAKLEDSAVYLCASSAPPAHEQFFGPGTRLTVL.

V is TRBV20-1 and J is TRBJ2-4, with D perhaps assigned TRBD1 or TRBD2 (5 bases each). The CDR3 length is 9 residues. Deletions cut 6 bases from V and 8 bases from J, with 5 bases between. Germline CDR1 DFQATT, CDR2 SNEGSKA (reference sequence). Written as DNA, the CDR3 is TGCAGTGCGGGGGACATTCAGTACTTC. Protein: CSAGDIQYF.

This clonotype has only one observation. J is TRBJ2-2 and V is TRBV20-1; TRBD1 aligns across 7 bases. V shed 4 bases, J shed 0 bases, and the junction held 2 bases outside the gene matches. Germline V gene lookup returns CDR1 DFQATT and CDR2 SNEGSKA (reference sequence). The CDR3 consists of 14 residues. The CDR3 DNA is TGCAGTGCTATCGGGACAGCGAACACCGGGGAGCTGTTTTTT. Its translation: CSAIGTANTGELFF.

The CDR3 DNA sequence: TGCGCCAGCAGCCGTGGTGGGGTAGCGGGCCTCAACAATGAGCAGTTCTTC. Protein: CASSRGGVAGLNNEQFF. The J gene is TRBJ2-1, the V gene TRBV4-1; 7 bases map to TRBD2. V was pared by 4 bases and J by 5 bases, with 14 bases of the junction left unmatched. The CDR3 is 17 amino acids. The germline V gene encodes CDR1 MGHRA and CDR2 YSYEKL.

The chain employs TRBV7-2 and TRBJ2-7, with D perhaps matching TRBD2 (6 bases). Trimming stripped 7 bases from V and 3 bases from J, with 22 bases between. This CDR3 has 16 amino acids. The germline V gene encodes CDR1 SGHTA and CDR2 FQGNSA. The CDR3 region has the DNA TGTGCCAGCATCGCTGCCCCGGGAGCGACCGACTACGAGCAGTACTTC. Translating gives CASIAAPGATDYEQYF.

This chain joins TRBV21-1 and TRBJ2-7; the D call TRBD1 from the table was never checked on the DNA. TRBV21-1 is a recognized pseudogene. The CDR3 is 16 amino acids. Written as DNA, the CDR3 is TGTGCCAGCAGCAAAGACACAGGGAGCCACTCCTACGAGCAGTACTTC. Translation gives CASSKDTGSHSYEQYF.

The V call is TRBV4-3, the J call TRBJ2-2; tentatively, D is TRBD1 (5 bases). The V gene's germline CDR1 is LGHNA and CDR2 YSLEER. This CDR3 has 14 amino acids. Trimming shortened V by 6 bases and J by 3 bases, and 11 bases separated the two germline ends. CDR3 nucleotide sequence: TGCGCCAGCAGTTGGACAACACACACCGGGGAGCTGTTTTTT. Residues: CASSWTTHTGELFF.

The chain has TRBV29-1 and TRBJ1-1; no clear D gene. CDR1 is SQVTM, CDR2 ANQGSEA, per germline. Trimming removed 6 bases at V and 0 bases at J, with 8 bases between. The CDR3 runs 12 residues. This chain's CDR3 is CSVAPMNTEAFF. CDR3 coding DNA: TGCAGCGTCGCTCCGATGAACACTGAAGCTTTCTTT.

The gene calls are TRBV7-2 and TRBJ1-5, with 8 nucleotides matching TRBD1. Germline V lookup: CDR1 SGHTA, CDR2 FQGNSA. The CDR3 is made up of 15 amino acids. V lost 0 bases, J lost 2 bases, and 0 bases stayed unmatched. The CDR3 coding sequence is TGTGCCAGCAGCTTAGCGGGACAGGGCAATCAGCCCCAGCATTTT. Its protein is CASSLAGQGNQPQHF.

The chain recombines TRBV5-4 with TRBJ2-5, with a possible D match to TRBD1 (6 bases). The V and J ends lost 0 bases and 7 bases respectively, with 13 bases between them. CDR3 length: 14 amino acids. Germline CDR1 SGHNT, CDR2 YYREEE (reference sequence). CDR3 nucleotide sequence: TGTGCCAGCAGCTTGGGCGGACAGCTCTGGACCCAGTACTTC. Translation: CASSLGGQLWTQYF.

This chain uses TRBV29-1 with TRBJ1-2; D remains ambiguous. The CDR3 contains 16 residues. The ends were cut back, 6 bases at V and 8 bases at J, with 28 bases in the middle. The germline CDR1 and CDR2 sequences are SQVTM and ANQGSEA. CDR3 protein: CSVTKIYSSGLGGYTF. The CDR3 DNA is TGCAGCGTCACTAAGATATACAGTTCCGGGCTGGGAGGCTACACCTTC.

The rearrangement uses TRBV30 and TRBJ1-4; D possibly corresponds to TRBD1 (5 bases). Germline assignment: CDR1 GTSNPN and CDR2 SVGIG (reference sequence). This CDR3 is built from 12 residues. The ends were cut back, 3 bases at V and 6 bases at J, with 8 bases in the middle. The CDR3 region has the DNA TGTGCCTGGAGGGGGGAGGATGAAAAACTGTTTTTT. As protein: CAWRGEDEKLFF.

This chain connects TRBV7-9 to TRBJ2-7; the D is unclear. V lost 0 bases and J 3 bases, leaving 9 bases between the germline ends. From germline, CDR1 is SEHNR and CDR2 FQNEAQ (reference sequence). The CDR3 totals 14 residues. Here the CDR3 DNA reads TGTGCCAGCAGCTTAGCGCGGCACTTCTACGAGCAGTACTTC. Protein product: CASSLARHFYEQYF.

The chain recombines TRBV2 with TRBJ1-1; tentative D call: TRBD1 (5 bases). Germline CDR1 is SNHLY and CDR2 is FYNNEI. Trimming cost V 0 bases and J 1 base, with 9 bases left between them. The CDR3 runs 15 residues. CDR3 bases: TGTGCCAGCAGTGAAGCGCGTCAGGGGAACACTGAAGCTTTCTTT. Amino acid sequence: CASSEARQGNTEAFF.

This rearrangement joins TRBV7-2 to TRBJ2-7; possible D gene TRBD1, 6 bases. The CDR3 covers 14 residues. Germline lookup yields CDR1 SGHTA and CDR2 FQGNSA. Trimming left V 2 bases short and J 2 bases short, with 10 bases between. The chain's CDR3 is CASSLTGKTYEQYF. CDR3 in DNA: TGTGCCAGCAGCTTAACAGGGAAGACCTACGAGCAGTACTTC.